The sequence of this TCR beta chain was determined in a study of PD-L1 blockade in urothelial cancer. The overall study: Blood was tested 3 weeks (second dose) and 6 weeks into treatment. A median of about 140,000 T cells was found in the blood samples.

Specified time point: pretreatment peripheral blood. The table came from immunoSEQ multiplex PCR; TCRdb's copy has only in-frame clones and leaves some out. The sample carries 70,000 to 100,000 clones, 80% to 85% recorded once. This sequence was found in a man in his 60s with urothelial cancer. The sample consisted of PBMCs, taken around atezolizumab (anti-PD-L1) treatment.

CDR3 loop: CASSKERIAYGYTF. The CDR3 coding sequence is TGTGCCAGCAGCAAAGAGCGGATTGCCTATGGCTACACCTTC. This chain links TRBV21-1 with TRBJ1-2. TRBV21-1 is listed as a pseudogene. The CDR3 sequence is 14 residues long.